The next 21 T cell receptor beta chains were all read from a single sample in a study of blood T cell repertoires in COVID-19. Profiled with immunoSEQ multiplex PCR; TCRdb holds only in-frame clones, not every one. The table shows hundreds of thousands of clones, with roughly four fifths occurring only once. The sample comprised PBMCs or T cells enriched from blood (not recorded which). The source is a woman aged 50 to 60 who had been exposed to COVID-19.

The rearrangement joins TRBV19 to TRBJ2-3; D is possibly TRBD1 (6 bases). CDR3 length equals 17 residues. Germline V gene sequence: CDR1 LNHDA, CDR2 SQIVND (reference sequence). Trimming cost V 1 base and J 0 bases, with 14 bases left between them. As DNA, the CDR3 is TGTGCCAGTAGTATAGGAGGGGGTTCCCTTAGCACAGATACGCAGTATTTT. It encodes CASSIGGGSLSTDTQYF.

CDR3 loop: CASSFIAGQETQYF. CDR3 in DNA: TGTGCCAGCAGCTTCATTGCGGGCCAAGAGACCCAGTACTTC. This sequence joins TRBV7-2 and TRBJ2-5, with D possibly being TRBD2 (5 bases). In germline, CDR1 is SGHTA, CDR2 FQGNSA. This CDR3 spans 14 amino acids. Trimming took off 3 bases at V and 1 base at J, with 9 bases between the two ends.

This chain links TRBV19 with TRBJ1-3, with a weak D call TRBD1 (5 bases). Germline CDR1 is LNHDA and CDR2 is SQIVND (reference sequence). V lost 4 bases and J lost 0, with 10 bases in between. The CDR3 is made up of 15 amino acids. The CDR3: CASSTAGFSGNTIYF. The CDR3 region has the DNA TGTGCCAGTAGTACCGCAGGGTTCTCTGGAAACACCATATATTTT. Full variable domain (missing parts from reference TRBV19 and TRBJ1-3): DGGITQSPKYLFRKEGQNVTLSCEQNLNHDAMYWYRQDPGQGLRLIYYSQIVNDFQKGDIAEGYSVSREKKESFPLTVTSAQKNPTAFYLCASSTAGFSGNTIYFGEGSWLTVV.

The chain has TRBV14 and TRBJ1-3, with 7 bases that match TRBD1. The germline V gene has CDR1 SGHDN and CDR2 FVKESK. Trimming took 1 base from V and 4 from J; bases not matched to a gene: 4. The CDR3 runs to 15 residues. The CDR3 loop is CASSQGQGGGNTIYF. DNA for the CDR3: TGTGCCAGCAGCCAAGGTCAAGGGGGCGGAAACACCATATATTTT.

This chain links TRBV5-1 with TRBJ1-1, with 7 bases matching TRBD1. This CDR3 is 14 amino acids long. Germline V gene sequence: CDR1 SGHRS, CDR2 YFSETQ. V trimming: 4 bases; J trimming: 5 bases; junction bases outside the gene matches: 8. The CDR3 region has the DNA TGCGCCAGCAGCCTACGACAGGGAGGAACTGAAGCTTTCTTT. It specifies CASSLRQGGTEAFF.

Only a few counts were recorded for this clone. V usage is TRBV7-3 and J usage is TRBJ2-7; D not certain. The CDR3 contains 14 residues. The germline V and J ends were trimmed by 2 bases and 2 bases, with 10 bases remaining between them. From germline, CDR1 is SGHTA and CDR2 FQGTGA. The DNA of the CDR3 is TGTGCCAGCAGCTTAGGGCGACCTCCCTACGAGCAGTACTTC. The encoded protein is CASSLGRPPYEQYF.

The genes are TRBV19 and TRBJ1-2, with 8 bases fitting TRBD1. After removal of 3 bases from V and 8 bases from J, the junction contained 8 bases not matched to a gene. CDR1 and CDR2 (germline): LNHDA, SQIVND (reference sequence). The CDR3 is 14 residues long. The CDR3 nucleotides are TGTGCCAGTAGTATCACACAGGGGGATGGCGGCTACACCTTC. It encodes CASSITQGDGGYTF.

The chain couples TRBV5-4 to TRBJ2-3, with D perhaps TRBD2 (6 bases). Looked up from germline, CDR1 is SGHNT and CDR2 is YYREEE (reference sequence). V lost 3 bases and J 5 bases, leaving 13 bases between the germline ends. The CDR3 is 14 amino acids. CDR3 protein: CASSSKTRRDTQYF. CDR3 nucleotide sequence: TGTGCCAGCAGCTCTAAGACTAGAAGAGATACGCAGTATTTT. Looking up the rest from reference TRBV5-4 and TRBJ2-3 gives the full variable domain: ETGVTQSPTHLIKTRGQQVTLRCSSQSGHNTVSWYQQALGQGPQFIFQYYREEENGRGNFPPRFSGLQFPNYSSELNVNALELDDSALYLCASSSKTRRDTQYFGPGTRLTVL.

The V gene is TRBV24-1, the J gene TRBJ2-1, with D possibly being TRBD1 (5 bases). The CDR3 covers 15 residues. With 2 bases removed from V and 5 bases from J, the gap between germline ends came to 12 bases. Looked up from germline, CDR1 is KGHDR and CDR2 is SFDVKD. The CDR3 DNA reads TGTGCCACCAGTGATTCTGTGACAGCTAACAATGAGCAGTTCTTC. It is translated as CATSDSVTANNEQFF.

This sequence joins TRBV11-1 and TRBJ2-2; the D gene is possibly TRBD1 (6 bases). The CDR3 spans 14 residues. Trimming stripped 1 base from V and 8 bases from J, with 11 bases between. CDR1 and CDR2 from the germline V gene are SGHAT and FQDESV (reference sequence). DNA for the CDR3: TGTGCCAGCAGCTTAGACAGGGTCGGTGGGGAGCTGTTTTTT. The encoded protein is CASSLDRVGGELFF.

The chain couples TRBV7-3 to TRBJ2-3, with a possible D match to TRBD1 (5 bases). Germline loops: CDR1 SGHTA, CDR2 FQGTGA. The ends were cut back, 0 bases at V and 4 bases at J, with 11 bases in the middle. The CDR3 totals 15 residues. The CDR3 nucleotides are TGTGCCAGCAGCTTAACAGGGGCATCAGCAGATACGCAGTATTTT. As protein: CASSLTGASADTQYF.

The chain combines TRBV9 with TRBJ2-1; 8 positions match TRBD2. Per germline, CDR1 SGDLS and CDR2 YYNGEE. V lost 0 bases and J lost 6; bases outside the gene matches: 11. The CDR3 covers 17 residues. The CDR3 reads CASSVDPPGLVFNEQFF. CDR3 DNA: TGTGCCAGCAGCGTAGACCCCCCGGGACTAGTATTCAATGAGCAGTTCTTC.

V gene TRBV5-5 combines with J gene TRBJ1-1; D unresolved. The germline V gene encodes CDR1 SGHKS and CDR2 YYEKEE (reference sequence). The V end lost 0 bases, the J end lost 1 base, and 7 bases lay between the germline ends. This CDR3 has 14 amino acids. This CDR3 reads CASSLDSANTEAFF. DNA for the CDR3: TGTGCCAGCAGCTTGGATAGTGCGAACACTGAAGCTTTCTTT.

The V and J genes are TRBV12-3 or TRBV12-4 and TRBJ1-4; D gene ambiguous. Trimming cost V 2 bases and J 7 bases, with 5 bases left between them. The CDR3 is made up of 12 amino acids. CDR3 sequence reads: CASSLSGEKLFF. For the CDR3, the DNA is TGTGCCAGCAGTTTATCCGGTGAAAAACTGTTTTTT.

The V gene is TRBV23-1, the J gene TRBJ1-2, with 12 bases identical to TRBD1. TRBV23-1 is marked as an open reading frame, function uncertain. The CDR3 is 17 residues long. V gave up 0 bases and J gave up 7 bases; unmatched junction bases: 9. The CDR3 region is CASSQSWDRGRGGGYTF. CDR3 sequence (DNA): TGCGCCAGCAGTCAATCGTGGGACAGGGGGCGGGGAGGTGGCTACACCTTC.

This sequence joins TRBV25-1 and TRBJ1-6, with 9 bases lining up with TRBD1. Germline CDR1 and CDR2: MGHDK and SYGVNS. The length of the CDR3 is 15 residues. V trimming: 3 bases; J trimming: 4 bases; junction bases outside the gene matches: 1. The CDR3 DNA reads TGTGCCAGCAGTGACGACAGGGGGTATAATTCACCCCTCCACTTT. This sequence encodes CASSDDRGYNSPLHF.

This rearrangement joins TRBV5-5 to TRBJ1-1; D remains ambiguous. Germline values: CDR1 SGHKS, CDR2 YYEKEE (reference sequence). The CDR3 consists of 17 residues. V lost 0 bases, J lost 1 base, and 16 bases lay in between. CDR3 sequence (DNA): TGTGCCAGCAGCTTGGACGTGGGCCGGCCTGAGAACACTGAAGCTTTCTTT. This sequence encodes CASSLDVGRPENTEAFF.

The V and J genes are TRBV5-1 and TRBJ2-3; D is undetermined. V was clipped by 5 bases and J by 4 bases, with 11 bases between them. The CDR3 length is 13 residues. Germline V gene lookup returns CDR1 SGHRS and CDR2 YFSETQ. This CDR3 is CASSARRPDTQYF. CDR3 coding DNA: TGCGCCAGCAGTGCGCGCCGCCCAGATACGCAGTATTTT.

DNA for the CDR3: TGTGCCAGCAGCCCTGCAGGGTATGGAAACACCATATATTTT. Its protein product is CASSPAGYGNTIYF. This sequence joins TRBV3-1 (or the pseudogene TRBV3-2) and TRBJ1-3; perhaps TRBD1 as D (5 bases). The V gene's germline CDR1 is LGHDT and CDR2 YNNKEL (reference sequence). CDR3 length: 14 amino acids. Trimming cost V 4 bases and J 3 bases, with 10 bases left between them.

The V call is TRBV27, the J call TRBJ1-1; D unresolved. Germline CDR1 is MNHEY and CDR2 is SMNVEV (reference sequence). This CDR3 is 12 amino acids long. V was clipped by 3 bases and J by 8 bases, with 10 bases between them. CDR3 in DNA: TGTGCCAGCAGTTTTTCGGGTAGGGAAGCTTTCTTT. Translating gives CASSFSGREAFF.

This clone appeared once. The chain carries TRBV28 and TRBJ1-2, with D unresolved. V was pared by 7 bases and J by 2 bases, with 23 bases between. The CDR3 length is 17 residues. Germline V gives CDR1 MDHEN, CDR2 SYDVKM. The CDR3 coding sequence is TGTGCCAGCAACGGTGGCAGCGGCTCGGGAACAAACTATGGCTACACCTTC. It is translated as CASNGGSGSGTNYGYTF.